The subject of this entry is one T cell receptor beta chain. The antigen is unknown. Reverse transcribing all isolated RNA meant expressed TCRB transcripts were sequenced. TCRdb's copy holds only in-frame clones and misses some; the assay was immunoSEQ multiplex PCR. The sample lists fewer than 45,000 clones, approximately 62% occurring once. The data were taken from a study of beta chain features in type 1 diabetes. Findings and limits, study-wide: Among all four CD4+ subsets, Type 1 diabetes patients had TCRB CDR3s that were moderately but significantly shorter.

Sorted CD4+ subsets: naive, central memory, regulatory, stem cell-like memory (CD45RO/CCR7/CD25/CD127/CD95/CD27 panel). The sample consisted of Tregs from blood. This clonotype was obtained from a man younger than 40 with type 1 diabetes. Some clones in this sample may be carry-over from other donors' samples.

Written as DNA, the CDR3 is TGTGCCAGCAGTGAACAACAGGGAGACTATGGCTACACCTTC. It is translated as CASSEQQGDYGYTF. The chain couples TRBV2 to TRBJ1-2; possibly TRBD1 for D (6 bases). Germline CDR1 and CDR2: SNHLY and FYNNEI. The CDR3 runs 14 residues. V lost 2 bases to trimming and J lost 3 bases, with 10 bases between them.